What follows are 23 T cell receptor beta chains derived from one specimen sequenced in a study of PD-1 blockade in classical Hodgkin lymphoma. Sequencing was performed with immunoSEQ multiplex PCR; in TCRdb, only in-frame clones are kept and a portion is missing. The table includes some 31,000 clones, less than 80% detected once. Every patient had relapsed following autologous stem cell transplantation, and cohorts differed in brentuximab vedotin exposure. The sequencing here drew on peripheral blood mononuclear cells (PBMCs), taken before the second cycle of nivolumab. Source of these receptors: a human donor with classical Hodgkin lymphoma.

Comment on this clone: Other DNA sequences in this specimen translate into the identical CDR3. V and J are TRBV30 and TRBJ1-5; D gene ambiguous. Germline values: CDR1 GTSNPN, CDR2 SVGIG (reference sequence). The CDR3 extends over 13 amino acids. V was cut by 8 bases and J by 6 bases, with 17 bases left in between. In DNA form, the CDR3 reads TGTGCCGGCTCCGGTCCTGGAGGTCAGCCCCAGCATTTT. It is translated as CAGSGPGGQPQHF.

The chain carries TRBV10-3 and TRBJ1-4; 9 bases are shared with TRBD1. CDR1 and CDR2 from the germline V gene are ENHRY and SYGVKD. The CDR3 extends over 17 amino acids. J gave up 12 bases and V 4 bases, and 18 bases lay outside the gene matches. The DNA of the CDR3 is TGTGCCATCAGTGCCGACTTCGGGACAGGGCCGAGGGACGAACTGTTTTTT. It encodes CAISADFGTGPRDELFF.

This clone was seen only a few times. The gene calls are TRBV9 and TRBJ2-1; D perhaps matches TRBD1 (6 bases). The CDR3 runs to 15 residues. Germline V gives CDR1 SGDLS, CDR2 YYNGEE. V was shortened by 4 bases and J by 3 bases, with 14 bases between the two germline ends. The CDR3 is CASSPAGAFYNEQFF. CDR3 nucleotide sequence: TGTGCCAGCAGCCCCGCAGGGGCCTTCTACAATGAGCAGTTCTTC.

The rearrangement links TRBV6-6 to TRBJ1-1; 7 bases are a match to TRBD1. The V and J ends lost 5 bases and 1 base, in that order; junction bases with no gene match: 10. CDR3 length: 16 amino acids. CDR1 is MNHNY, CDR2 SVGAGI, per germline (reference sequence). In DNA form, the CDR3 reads TGTGCCAGCAGTACTCCAAGACAGGGAGGGAACACTGAAGCTTTCTTT. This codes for CASSTPRQGGNTEAFF.

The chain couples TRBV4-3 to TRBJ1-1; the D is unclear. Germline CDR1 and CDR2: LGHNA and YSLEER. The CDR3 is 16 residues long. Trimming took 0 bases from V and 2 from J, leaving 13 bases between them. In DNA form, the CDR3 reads TGCGCCAGCAGCCAAGATGTAAGTAGGGTTAACACTGAAGCTTTCTTT. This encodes CASSQDVSRVNTEAFF.

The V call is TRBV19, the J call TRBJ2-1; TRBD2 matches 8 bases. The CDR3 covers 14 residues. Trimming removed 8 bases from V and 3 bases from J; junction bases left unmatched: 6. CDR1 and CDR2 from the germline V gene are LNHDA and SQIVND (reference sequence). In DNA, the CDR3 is TGTGCCAGTTGTTCTAGCGGGTTCTACAATGAGCAGTTCTTC. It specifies CASCSSGFYNEQFF. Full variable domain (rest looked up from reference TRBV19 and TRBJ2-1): DGGITQSPKYLFRKEGQNVTLSCEQNLNHDAMYWYRQDPGQGLRLIYYSQIVNDFQKGDIAEGYSVSREKKESFPLTVTSAQKNPTAFYLCASCSSGFYNEQFFGPGTRLTVL.

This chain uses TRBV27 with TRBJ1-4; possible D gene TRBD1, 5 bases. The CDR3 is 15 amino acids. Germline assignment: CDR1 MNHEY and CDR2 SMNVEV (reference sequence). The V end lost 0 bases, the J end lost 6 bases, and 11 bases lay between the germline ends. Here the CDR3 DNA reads TGTGCCAGCAGTTTATCGAGCAGGGTACATGAAAAACTGTTTTTT. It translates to CASSLSSRVHEKLFF. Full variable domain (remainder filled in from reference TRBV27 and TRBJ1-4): EAQVTQNPRYLITVTGKKLTVTCSQNMNHEYMSWYRQDPGLGLRQIYYSMNVEVTDKGDVPEGYKVSRKEKRNFPLILESPSPNQTSLYFCASSLSSRVHEKLFFGSGTQLSVL.

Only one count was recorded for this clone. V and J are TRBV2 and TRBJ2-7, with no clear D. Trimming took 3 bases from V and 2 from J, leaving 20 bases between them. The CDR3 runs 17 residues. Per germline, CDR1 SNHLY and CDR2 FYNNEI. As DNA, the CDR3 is TGTGCCAGCAGTGATAGGGCCCAGACTGCATTCACCTACGAGCAGTACTTC. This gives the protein CASSDRAQTAFTYEQYF.

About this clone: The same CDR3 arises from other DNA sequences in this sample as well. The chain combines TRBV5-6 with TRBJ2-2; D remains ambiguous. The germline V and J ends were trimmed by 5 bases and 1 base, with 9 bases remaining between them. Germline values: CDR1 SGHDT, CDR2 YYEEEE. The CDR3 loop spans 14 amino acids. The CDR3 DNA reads TGTGCCAGCAGTTTAACGGTGAACACCGGGGAGCTGTTTTTT. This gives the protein CASSLTVNTGELFF.

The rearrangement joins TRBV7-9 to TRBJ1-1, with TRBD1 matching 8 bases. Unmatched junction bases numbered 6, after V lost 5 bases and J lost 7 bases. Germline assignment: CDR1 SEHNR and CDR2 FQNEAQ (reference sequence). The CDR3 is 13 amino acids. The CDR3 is CASSEVDRGEAFF. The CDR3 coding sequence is TGTGCCAGCAGCGAAGTTGACAGGGGTGAAGCTTTCTTT.

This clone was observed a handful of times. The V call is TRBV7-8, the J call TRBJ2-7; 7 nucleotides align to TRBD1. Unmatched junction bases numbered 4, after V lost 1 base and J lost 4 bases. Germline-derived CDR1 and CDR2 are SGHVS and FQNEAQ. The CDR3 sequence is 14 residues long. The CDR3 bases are TGTGCCAGCAGCTTAGAGACAGGGCCTTACGAGCAGTACTTC. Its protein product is CASSLETGPYEQYF.

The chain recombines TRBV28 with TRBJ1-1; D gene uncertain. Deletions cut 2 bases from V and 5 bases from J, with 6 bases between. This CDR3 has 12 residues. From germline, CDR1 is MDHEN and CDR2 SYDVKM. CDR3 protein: CASSLVDTEAFF. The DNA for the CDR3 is TGTGCCAGCAGTTTAGTCGATACTGAAGCTTTCTTT.

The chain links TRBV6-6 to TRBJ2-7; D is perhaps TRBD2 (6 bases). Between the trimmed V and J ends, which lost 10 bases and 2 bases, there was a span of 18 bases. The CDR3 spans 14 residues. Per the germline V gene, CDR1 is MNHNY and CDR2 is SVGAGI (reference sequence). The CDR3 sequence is CATASETGPYEQYF. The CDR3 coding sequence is TGTGCCACCGCTAGCGAAACAGGCCCCTACGAGCAGTACTTC.

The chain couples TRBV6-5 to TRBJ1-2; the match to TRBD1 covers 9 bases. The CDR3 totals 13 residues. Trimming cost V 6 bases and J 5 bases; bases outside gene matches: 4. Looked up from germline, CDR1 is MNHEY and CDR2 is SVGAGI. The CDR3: CASSGQGRYGYTF. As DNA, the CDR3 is TGTGCCAGCAGCGGACAGGGGAGATATGGCTACACCTTC.

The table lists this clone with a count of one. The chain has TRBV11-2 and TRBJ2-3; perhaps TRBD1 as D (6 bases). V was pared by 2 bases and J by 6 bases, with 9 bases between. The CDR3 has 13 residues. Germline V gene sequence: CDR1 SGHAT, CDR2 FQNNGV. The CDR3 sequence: CASSLWGHDTQYF. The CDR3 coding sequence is TGTGCCAGCAGCTTATGGGGGCACGATACGCAGTATTTT. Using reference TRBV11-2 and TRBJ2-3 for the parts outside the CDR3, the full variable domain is EAGVAQSPRYKIIEKRQSVAFWCNPISGHATLYWYQQILGQGPKLLIQFQNNGVVDDSQLPKDRFSAERLKGVDSTLKIQPAKLEDSAVYLCASSLWGHDTQYFGPGTRLTVL.

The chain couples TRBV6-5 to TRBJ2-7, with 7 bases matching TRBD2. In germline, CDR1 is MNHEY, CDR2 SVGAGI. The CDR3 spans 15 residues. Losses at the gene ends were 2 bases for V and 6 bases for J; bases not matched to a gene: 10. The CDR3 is CASSYNGAGGGEQYF. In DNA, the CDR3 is TGTGCCAGCAGTTACAACGGGGCTGGGGGGGGCGAGCAGTACTTC.

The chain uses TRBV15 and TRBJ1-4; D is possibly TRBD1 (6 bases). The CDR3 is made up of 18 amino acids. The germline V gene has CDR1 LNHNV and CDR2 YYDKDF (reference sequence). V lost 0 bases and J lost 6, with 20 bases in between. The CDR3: CATSREGIPSGEYEKLFF. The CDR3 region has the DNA TGTGCCACCAGCAGAGAAGGGATTCCGTCAGGGGAATATGAAAAACTGTTTTTT.

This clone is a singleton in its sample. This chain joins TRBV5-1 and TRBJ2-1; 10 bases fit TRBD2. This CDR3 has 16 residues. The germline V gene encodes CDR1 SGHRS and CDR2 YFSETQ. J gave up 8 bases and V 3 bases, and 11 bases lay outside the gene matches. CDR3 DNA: TGCGCCAGCAGCTGGGGACTAGCGCACAACCGCGATGAGCAGTTCTTC. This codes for CASSWGLAHNRDEQFF.

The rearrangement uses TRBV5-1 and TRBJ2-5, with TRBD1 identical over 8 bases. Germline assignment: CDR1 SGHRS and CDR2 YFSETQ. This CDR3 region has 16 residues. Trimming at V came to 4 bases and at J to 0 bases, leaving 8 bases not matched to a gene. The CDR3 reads CASSRDRLGDQETQYF. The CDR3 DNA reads TGCGCCAGCAGCCGGGACAGGTTGGGGGACCAAGAGACCCAGTACTTC.

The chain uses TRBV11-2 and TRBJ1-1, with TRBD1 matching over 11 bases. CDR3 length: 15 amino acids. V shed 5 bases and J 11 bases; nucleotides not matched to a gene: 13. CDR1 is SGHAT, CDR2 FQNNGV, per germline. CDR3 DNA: TGTGCCAGCAGCGTAACCGGGACAGGGGGAATTGCGGCTTTCTTT. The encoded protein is CASSVTGTGGIAAFF.

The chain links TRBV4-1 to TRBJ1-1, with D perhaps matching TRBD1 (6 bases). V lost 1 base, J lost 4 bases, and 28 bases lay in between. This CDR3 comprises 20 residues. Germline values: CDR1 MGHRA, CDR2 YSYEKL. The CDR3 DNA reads TGCGCCAGCAGCCAAGCGGGATGGGCTCGGGACACACGAACTGGCACTGAAGCTTTCTTT. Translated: CASSQAGWARDTRTGTEAFF.

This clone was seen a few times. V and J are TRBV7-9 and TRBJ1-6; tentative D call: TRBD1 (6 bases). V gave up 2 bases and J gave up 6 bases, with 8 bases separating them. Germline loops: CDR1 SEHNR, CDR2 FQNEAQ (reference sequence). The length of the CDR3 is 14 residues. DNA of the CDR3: TGTGCCAGCAGCTTATTAGGGGGTAATTCACCCCTCCACTTT. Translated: CASSLLGGNSPLHF.

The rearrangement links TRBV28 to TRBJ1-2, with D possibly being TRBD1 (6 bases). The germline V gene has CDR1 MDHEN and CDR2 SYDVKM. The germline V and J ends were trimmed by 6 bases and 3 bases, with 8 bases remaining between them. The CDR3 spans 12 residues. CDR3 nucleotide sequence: TGTGCCAGCAGCCCAGGGGACTATGGCTACACCTTC. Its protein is CASSPGDYGYTF.